The 19 T cell receptor beta chains below come from one sample, sequenced in a study of blood T cell repertoires in COVID-19. Profiled with immunoSEQ multiplex PCR; TCRdb holds only in-frame clones, not every one. The sample includes about 220,000 clones, less than 85% seen only once; the top ten take around 7.3%. The sample comprised peripheral blood. These receptors all stem from a woman in her seventies with acute or convalescent COVID-19.

The CDR3 is CSARTGEKLFF. In DNA, the CDR3 is TGCAGTGCTAGGACAGGGGAAAAACTGTTTTTT. The chain uses TRBV20-1 and TRBJ1-4; TRBD1 aligns across 7 bases. This CDR3 spans 11 amino acids. Germline V gene lookup returns CDR1 DFQATT and CDR2 SNEGSKA (reference sequence). V dropped 3 bases and J dropped 8; count of bases not matched to a gene: 0.

In its sample, this clone was seen many times. This sequence joins TRBV2 and TRBJ2-1; tentatively, D is TRBD2 (6 bases). This CDR3 contains 13 residues. The germline CDR1 and CDR2 sequences are SNHLY and FYNNEI. Trimming cost V 5 bases and J 14 bases, with 19 bases left between them. DNA of the CDR3: TGTGCCAGCAGTCCGTCTACTAGCCCGGGGAAGTTCTTC. It encodes CASSPSTSPGKFF. The complete variable domain, with remaining parts taken from reference TRBV2 and TRBJ2-1, reads EPEVTQTPSHQVTQMGQEVILRCVPISNHLYFYWYRQILGQKVEFLVSFYNNEISEKSEIFDDQFSVERPDGSNFTLKIRSTKLEDSAMYFCASSPSTSPGKFFGPGTRLTVL.

This clone was detected a few times. This chain connects TRBV7-9 to TRBJ1-2; D might be TRBD1 (6 bases). Germline V gene sequence: CDR1 SEHNR, CDR2 FQNEAQ (reference sequence). The V gene lost 2 bases and the J gene lost 0 bases, with 10 bases spanning the gap. The CDR3 runs 15 residues. The CDR3 sequence: CASSLPHRANYGYTF. The CDR3 DNA is TGTGCCAGCAGCTTACCTCACAGGGCTAACTATGGCTACACCTTC.

This chain joins TRBV7-2 and TRBJ1-4; no reliable D call. V was shortened by 6 bases and J by 6 bases, with 17 bases between the two germline ends. Germline-derived CDR1 and CDR2 are SGHTA and FQGNSA. The CDR3 loop spans 15 amino acids. The CDR3 DNA sequence: TGTGCCAGCAGTCCGCGGGCTAGGCTCGATGAAAAACTGTTTTTT. Its translation: CASSPRARLDEKLFF.

This clone was observed many times. The chain combines TRBV27 with TRBJ2-2; possible D gene TRBD1, 6 bases. Germline CDR1 reads MNHEY; CDR2 reads SMNVEV (reference sequence). The CDR3 is 15 residues long. V gave up 7 bases and J gave up 3 bases, with 15 bases separating them. The chain's CDR3 is CASTRVAGDTGELFF. CDR3 sequence (DNA): TGTGCCAGCACCCGAGTGGCAGGGGACACCGGGGAGCTGTTTTTT.

The chain is built from TRBV27 and TRBJ2-7; 8 bases map to TRBD2. The CDR3 totals 15 residues. The V gene end was trimmed by 6 bases and the J gene end by 2 bases; junction bases not matched to a gene: 9. The germline V gene has CDR1 MNHEY and CDR2 SMNVEV (reference sequence). The CDR3, as DNA: TGTGCCAGCAGCGCGGGGGGCCGCAAACCCTACGAGCAGTACTTC. Translating gives CASSAGGRKPYEQYF.

The rearrangement joins TRBV10-3 to TRBJ1-5; possible D gene TRBD1, 5 bases. Germline CDR1 is ENHRY and CDR2 is SYGVKD. The CDR3 consists of 13 residues. V lost 4 bases and J 6 bases, leaving 10 bases between the germline ends. The CDR3 nucleotides are TGTGCCATCAGTGTGGCAGACAGTCAGCCCCAGCATTTT. It translates to CAISVADSQPQHF.

V usage is TRBV11-2 and J usage is TRBJ2-3; 9 bases fit TRBD2. Germline CDR1 is SGHAT and CDR2 is FQNNGV. With 5 bases clipped from V and 1 base from J, the junction kept 4 bases outside the gene matches. The CDR3 contains 15 residues. The CDR3 loop reads CASSPAGGRTDTQYF. The CDR3 nucleotides read TGTGCCAGCAGCCCAGCGGGGGGACGCACAGATACGCAGTATTTT.

The chain is built from TRBV19 and TRBJ2-2; D perhaps matches TRBD1 (5 bases). The CDR3 is 14 residues long. Germline CDR1 LNHDA, CDR2 SQIVND (reference sequence). The V end was cut by 6 bases, the J end by 5 bases, with 13 bases between. This CDR3 is CASREQGWTGELFF. The DNA of the CDR3 is TGTGCCAGTAGAGAGCAGGGATGGACCGGGGAGCTGTTTTTT.

The chain carries TRBV2 and TRBJ2-1; unclear D gene. CDR1 is SNHLY, CDR2 FYNNEI, per germline. The CDR3 totals 16 residues. V lost 2 bases to trimming and J lost 0 bases, with 11 bases between them. CDR3 sequence (DNA): TGTGCCAGCAGTGAATCTGCGGCCAGCTCCTACAATGAGCAGTTCTTC. As protein: CASSESAASSYNEQFF.

This chain connects TRBV7-9 to TRBJ2-7, with 7 nucleotides matching TRBD1. Unmatched junction bases numbered 5, after V lost 4 bases and J lost 2 bases. CDR3 size: 14 residues. The germline gives CDR1 SEHNR, CDR2 FQNEAQ (reference sequence). The CDR3 sequence is CASSSQQGTYEQYF. Here the CDR3 DNA reads TGTGCCAGCAGCTCCCAACAGGGGACCTACGAGCAGTACTTC.

This clone was picked up a small number of times. V is TRBV10-2 and J is TRBJ2-7; 7 bases agree with TRBD2. The CDR3 is 12 amino acids. Looked up from germline, CDR1 is WSHSY and CDR2 is SAAADI. V gave up 5 bases and J gave up 4 bases; unmatched junction bases: 2. CDR3 DNA sequence: TGCGCCAGCAGTATTAGCGGGTACGAGCAGTACTTC. Amino acid sequence: CASSISGYEQYF.

In its sample, this clone was seen once. The genes are TRBV11-2 and TRBJ2-3; TRBD2 matches 9 bases. V shed 4 bases, J shed 1 base, and the junction held 3 bases outside the gene matches. CDR3 length: 15 residues. The germline V gene encodes CDR1 SGHAT and CDR2 FQNNGV. In nucleotides, the CDR3 is TGTGCCAGCAGCTCCCGACTAGCGGGCACAGATACGCAGTATTTT. This sequence encodes CASSSRLAGTDTQYF.

This clone was observed a handful of times. The chain's CDR3 is CATSDRPSGGGQFF. The CDR3 DNA is TGTGCCACCAGTGATCGGCCTAGCGGGGGGGGTCAGTTCTTC. The chain has TRBV24-1 and TRBJ2-1, with 12 bases fitting TRBD2. The CDR3 covers 14 residues. Per the germline V gene, CDR1 is KGHDR and CDR2 is SFDVKD. V was clipped by 3 bases and J by 13 bases; unmatched bases: 6.

The gene calls are TRBV11-2 and TRBJ2-2, with D uncertain. CDR3 length equals 12 residues. The germline CDR1 and CDR2 sequences are SGHAT and FQNNGV. V lost 4 bases, J lost 4 bases, and 4 bases lay in between. The CDR3 nucleotides read TGTGCCAGCAGCTCCCTCACCGGGGAGCTGTTTTTT. This gives the protein CASSSLTGELFF.

The sample holds a few counts of this clone. The chain joins TRBV11-2 to TRBJ2-3; 9 bases match TRBD2. Per germline, CDR1 SGHAT and CDR2 FQNNGV. CDR3 size: 19 residues. The ends lost 5 bases at V and 0 bases at J; junction bases unmatched: 15. For the CDR3, the DNA is TGTGCCAGCAGCCGTGCGGGGGGGCGAAGGGGGACTAGCACAGATACGCAGTATTTT. Protein sequence: CASSRAGGRRGTSTDTQYF.

CDR3 sequence: CASRQQQGSNYGYTF. The CDR3 DNA is TGTGCCAGCAGACAACAACAGGGGTCTAACTATGGCTACACCTTC. The chain uses TRBV6-5 and TRBJ1-2, with 7 bases lining up with TRBD1. There are 15 residues in the CDR3. Trimming took 6 bases from V and 0 from J; bases not matched to a gene: 7. The germline V gene encodes CDR1 MNHEY and CDR2 SVGAGI.

The genes are TRBV6-2 or TRBV6-3 and TRBJ1-6; D perhaps matches TRBD1 (6 bases). Germline V lookup: CDR1 MNHEY, CDR2 SVGEGT. The CDR3 extends over 12 amino acids. V dropped 4 bases and J dropped 9 bases, with 7 bases sitting between them. The CDR3 loop is CASSLQGSPLHF. As DNA, the CDR3 is TGTGCCAGCAGTTTACAGGGTTCACCCCTCCACTTT.

V and J are TRBV6-6 and TRBJ1-4, with D possibly matching TRBD1 (6 bases). The CDR3 runs 14 residues. CDR1 is MNHNY and CDR2 is SVGAGI in the germline V gene (reference sequence). V gave up 7 bases and J gave up 0 bases, with 9 bases separating them. The CDR3 spells CASKGQPTNEKLFF. The CDR3 DNA reads as TGTGCCAGCAAAGGACAGCCAACTAATGAAAAACTGTTTTTT.